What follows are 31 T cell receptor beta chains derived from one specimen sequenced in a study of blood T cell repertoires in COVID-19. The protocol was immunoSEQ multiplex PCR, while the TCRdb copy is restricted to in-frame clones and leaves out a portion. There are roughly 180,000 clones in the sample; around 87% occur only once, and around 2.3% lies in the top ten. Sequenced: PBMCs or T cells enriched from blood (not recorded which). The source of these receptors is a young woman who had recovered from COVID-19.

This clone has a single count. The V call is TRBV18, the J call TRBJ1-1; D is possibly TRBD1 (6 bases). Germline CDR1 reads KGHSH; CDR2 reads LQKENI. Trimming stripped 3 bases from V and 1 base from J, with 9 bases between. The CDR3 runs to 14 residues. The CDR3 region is CASSPQGQNTEAFF. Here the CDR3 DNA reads TGTGCCAGCTCACCCCAGGGACAGAACACTGAAGCTTTCTTT. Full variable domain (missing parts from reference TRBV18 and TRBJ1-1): NAGVMQNPRHLVRRRGQEARLRCSPMKGHSHVYWYRQLPEEGLKFMVYLQKENIIDESGMPKERFSAEFPKEGPSILRIQQVVRGDSAAYFCASSPQGQNTEAFFGQGTRLTVV.

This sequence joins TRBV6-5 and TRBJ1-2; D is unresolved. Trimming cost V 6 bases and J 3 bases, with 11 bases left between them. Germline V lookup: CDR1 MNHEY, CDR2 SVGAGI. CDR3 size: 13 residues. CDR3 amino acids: CASRQERDYGYTF. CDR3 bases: TGTGCCAGCAGGCAGGAGAGGGACTATGGCTACACCTTC.

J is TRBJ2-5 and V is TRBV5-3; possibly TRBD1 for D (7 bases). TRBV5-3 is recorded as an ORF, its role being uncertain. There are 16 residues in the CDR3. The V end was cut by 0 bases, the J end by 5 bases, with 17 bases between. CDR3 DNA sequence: TGTGCCAGAAGCTTGGAGTACCGGGACAGCGGGGAGACCCAGTACTTC. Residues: CARSLEYRDSGETQYF.

The CDR3, as DNA: TGTGCCTGGAGTGTAGCGCAAGGCGGCTACACCTTC. It translates to CAWSVAQGGYTF. The chain joins TRBV30 to TRBJ1-2; D uncertain. The V gene's germline CDR1 is GTSNPN and CDR2 SVGIG (reference sequence). The length of the CDR3 is 12 residues. The V end was cut by 0 bases, the J end by 8 bases, with 10 bases between.

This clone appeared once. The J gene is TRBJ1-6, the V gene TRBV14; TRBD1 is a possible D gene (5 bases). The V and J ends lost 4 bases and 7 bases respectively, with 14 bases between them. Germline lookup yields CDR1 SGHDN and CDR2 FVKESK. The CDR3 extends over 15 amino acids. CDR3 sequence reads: CASSRKHTGNSPLHF. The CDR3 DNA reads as TGTGCCAGCAGCCGCAAGCACACAGGAAATTCACCCCTCCACTTT. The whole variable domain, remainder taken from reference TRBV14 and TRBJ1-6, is EAGVTQFPSHSVIEKGQTVTLRCDPISGHDNLYWYRRVMGKEIKFLLHFVKESKQDESGMPNNRFLAERTGGTYSTLKVQPAELEDSGVYFCASSRKHTGNSPLHFGNGTRLTVT.

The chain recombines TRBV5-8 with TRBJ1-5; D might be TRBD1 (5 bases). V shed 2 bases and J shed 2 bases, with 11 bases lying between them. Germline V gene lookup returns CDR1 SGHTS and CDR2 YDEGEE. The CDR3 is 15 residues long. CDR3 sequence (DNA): TGTGCCAGCAGCTTCCAGGGAATGGGCAATCAGCCCCAGCATTTT. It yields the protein CASSFQGMGNQPQHF.

Here the CDR3 DNA reads TGTGCCAGCTCACCAGCGGGACGCCTCACCGGGGAGCTGTTTTTT. Translating gives CASSPAGRLTGELFF. This chain uses TRBV18 with TRBJ2-2, with D possibly TRBD2 on 6 matching bases. The germline V and J ends were trimmed by 2 bases and 4 bases, with 11 bases remaining between them. This CDR3 spans 15 amino acids. From germline, CDR1 is KGHSH and CDR2 LQKENI.

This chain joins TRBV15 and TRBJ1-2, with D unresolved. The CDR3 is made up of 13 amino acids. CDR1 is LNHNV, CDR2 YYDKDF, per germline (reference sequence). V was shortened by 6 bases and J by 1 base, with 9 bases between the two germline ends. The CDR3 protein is CATSLEGNYGYTF. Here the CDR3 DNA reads TGTGCCACCAGTCTTGAGGGTAACTATGGCTACACCTTC.

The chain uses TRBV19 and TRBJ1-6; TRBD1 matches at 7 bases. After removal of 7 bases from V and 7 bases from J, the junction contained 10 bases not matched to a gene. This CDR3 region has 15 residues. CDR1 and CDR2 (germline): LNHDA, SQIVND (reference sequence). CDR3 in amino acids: CASTPIGTENSPLHF. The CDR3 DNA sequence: TGTGCCAGTACCCCCATTGGGACAGAAAATTCACCCCTCCACTTT.

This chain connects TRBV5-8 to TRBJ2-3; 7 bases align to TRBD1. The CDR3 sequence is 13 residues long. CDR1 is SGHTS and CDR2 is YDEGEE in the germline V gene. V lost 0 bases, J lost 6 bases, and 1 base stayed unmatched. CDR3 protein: CASSLGQGDTQYF. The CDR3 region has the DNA TGTGCCAGCAGCTTGGGACAGGGTGATACGCAGTATTTT.

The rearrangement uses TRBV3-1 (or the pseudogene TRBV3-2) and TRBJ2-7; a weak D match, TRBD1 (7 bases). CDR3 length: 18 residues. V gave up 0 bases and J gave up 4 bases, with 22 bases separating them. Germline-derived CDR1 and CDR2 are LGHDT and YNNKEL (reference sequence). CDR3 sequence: CASSQEVPSGGLVYEQYF. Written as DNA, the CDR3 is TGTGCCAGCAGCCAAGAGGTCCCCTCAGGGGGGTTGGTTTACGAGCAGTACTTC.

The CDR3 loop is CASSPSGGVLETQYF. In DNA form, the CDR3 reads TGTGCCAGCAGCCCGTCAGGGGGAGTGTTAGAGACCCAGTACTTC. The chain links TRBV5-5 to TRBJ2-5; 7 bases agree with TRBD1. The CDR3 is 15 residues long. The junction had 10 bases not matched to a gene; V was cut back by 4 bases and J by 4 bases. The germline CDR1 and CDR2 sequences are SGHKS and YYEKEE (reference sequence).

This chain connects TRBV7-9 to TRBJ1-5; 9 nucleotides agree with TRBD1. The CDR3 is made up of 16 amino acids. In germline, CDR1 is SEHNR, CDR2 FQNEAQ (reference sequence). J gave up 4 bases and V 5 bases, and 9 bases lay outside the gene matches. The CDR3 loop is CASSLLTGGRNQPQHF. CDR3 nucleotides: TGTGCCAGCAGCCTACTCACAGGGGGCAGGAATCAGCCCCAGCATTTT.

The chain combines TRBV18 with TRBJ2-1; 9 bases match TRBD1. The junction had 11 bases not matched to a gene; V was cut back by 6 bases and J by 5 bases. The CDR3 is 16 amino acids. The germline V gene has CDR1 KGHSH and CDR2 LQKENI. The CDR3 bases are TGTGCCAGCTCGCTCTCACAGGGGGCCCCAAACAATGAGCAGTTCTTC. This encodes CASSLSQGAPNNEQFF.

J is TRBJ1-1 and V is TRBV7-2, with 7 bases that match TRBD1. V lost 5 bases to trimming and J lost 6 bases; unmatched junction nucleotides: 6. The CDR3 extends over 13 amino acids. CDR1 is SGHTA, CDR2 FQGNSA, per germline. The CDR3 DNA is TGTGCCAGCAGCCTCCAGGGGGAGGCTGAAGCTTTCTTT. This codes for CASSLQGEAEAFF.

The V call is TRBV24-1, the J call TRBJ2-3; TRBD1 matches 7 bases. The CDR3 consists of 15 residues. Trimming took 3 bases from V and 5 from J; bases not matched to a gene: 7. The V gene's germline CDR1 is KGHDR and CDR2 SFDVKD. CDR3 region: CATSDPAPGGDTQYF. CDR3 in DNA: TGTGCCACCAGTGATCCCGCCCCAGGGGGAGATACGCAGTATTTT.

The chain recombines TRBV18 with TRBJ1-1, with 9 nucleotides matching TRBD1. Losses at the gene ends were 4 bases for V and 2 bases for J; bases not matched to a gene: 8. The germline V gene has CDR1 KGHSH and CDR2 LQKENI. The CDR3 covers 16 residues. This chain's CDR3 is CASSHQTGGLNTEAFF. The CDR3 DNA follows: TGTGCCAGCTCACATCAAACAGGGGGCTTAAACACTGAAGCTTTCTTT.

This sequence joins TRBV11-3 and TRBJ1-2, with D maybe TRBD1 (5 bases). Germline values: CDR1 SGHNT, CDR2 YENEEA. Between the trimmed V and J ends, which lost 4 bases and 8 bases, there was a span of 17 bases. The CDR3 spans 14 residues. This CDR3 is CASSSVRTISGYTF. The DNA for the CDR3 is TGTGCCAGCAGCTCGGTCCGGACAATCAGCGGCTACACCTTC.

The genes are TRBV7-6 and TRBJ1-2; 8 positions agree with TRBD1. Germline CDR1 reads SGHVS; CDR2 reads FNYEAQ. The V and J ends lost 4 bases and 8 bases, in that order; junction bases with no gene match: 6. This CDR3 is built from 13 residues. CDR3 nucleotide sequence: TGTGCCAGCAGCTCCGGGACAGGAGGCGGCTACACCTTC. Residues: CASSSGTGGGYTF.

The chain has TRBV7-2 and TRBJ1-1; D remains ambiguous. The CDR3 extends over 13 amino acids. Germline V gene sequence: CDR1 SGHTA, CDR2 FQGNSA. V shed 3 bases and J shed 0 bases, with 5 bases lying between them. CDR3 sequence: CASSFRMNTEAFF. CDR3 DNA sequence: TGTGCCAGCAGCTTCAGAATGAACACTGAAGCTTTCTTT.

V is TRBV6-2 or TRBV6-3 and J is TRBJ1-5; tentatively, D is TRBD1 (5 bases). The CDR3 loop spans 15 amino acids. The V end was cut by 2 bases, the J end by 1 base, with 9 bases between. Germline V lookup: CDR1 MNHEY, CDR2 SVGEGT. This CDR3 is CASSYGAPSNQPQHF. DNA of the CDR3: TGTGCCAGCAGTTACGGGGCCCCGAGCAATCAGCCCCAGCATTTT.

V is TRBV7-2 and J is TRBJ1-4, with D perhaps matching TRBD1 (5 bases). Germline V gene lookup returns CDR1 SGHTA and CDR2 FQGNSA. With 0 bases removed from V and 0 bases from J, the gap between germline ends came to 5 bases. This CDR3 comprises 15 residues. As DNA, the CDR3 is TGTGCCAGCAGCTTAGCAGGGGCAACTAATGAAAAACTGTTTTTT. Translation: CASSLAGATNEKLFF.

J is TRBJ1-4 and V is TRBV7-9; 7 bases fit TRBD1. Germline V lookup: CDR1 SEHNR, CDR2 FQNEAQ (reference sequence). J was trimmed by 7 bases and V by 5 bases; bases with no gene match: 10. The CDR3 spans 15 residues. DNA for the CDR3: TGTGCCAGCAGCCTTCGGGACAGTTCGGCTGAAAAACTGTTTTTT. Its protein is CASSLRDSSAEKLFF.

The CDR3 protein is CASSLAKSNSPLHF. In nucleotides, the CDR3 is TGTGCCAGCAGCTTGGCCAAATCCAATTCACCCCTCCACTTT. This sequence joins TRBV5-6 and TRBJ1-6; D is undetermined. CDR1 SGHDT and CDR2 YYEEEE come from the germline V gene. The CDR3 runs 14 residues. Trimming stripped 0 bases from V and 7 bases from J, with 8 bases between.

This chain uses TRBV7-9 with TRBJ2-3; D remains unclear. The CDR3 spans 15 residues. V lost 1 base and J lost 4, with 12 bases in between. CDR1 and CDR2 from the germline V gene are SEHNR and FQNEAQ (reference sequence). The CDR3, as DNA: TGTGCCAGCAGCTTAGGCACGAAAGAGGCAGATACGCAGTATTTT. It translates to CASSLGTKEADTQYF.

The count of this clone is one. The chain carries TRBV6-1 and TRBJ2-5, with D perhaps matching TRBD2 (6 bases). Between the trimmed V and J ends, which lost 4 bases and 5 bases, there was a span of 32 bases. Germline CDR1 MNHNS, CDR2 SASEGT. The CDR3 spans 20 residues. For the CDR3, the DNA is TGTGCCAGCAGTGGCCTCAGAGGGACTGTGGCGCGGTTCTTGGGGGAGACCCAGTACTTC. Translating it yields CASSGLRGTVARFLGETQYF.

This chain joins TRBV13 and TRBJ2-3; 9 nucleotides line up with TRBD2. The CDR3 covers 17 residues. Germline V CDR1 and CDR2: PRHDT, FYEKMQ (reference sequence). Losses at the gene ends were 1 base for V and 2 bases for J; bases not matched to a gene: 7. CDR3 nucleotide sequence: TGTGCCAGCAGCTTAGCGGGGACTAGCAGTTACACAGATACGCAGTATTTT. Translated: CASSLAGTSSYTDTQYF. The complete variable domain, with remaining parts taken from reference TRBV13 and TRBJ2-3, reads AAGVIQSPRHLIKEKRETATLKCYPIPRHDTVYWYQQGPGQDPQFLISFYEKMQSDKGSIPDRFSAQQFSDYHSELNMSSLELGDSALYFCASSLAGTSSYTDTQYFGPGTRLTVL.

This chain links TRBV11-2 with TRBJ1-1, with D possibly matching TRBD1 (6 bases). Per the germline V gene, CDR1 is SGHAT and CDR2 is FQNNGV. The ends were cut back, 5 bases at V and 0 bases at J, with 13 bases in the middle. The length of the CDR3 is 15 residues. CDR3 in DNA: TGTGCCAGCAGCCCTCAGGGGTCGTTGAACACTGAAGCTTTCTTT. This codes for CASSPQGSLNTEAFF.

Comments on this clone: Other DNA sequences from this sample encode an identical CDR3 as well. Here the CDR3 reads CASSLGGGAGYGYTF. As DNA, the CDR3 is TGTGCCAGCAGCTTAGGGGGAGGGGCGGGCTATGGCTACACCTTC. This chain connects TRBV7-2 to TRBJ1-2, with D possibly matching TRBD1 (5 bases). Trimming cost V 1 base and J 4 bases, with 13 bases left between them. Per germline, CDR1 SGHTA and CDR2 FQGNSA. The CDR3 contains 15 residues.

The CDR3: CASSSLAGTDEHEQFF. CDR3 DNA: TGTGCCAGCAGCTCCCTGGCAGGAACAGATGAGCATGAGCAGTTCTTC. The rearrangement joins TRBV4-2 to TRBJ2-1; no clear D. With 5 bases removed from V and 8 bases from J, the gap between germline ends came to 22 bases. CDR1 is LGHNA and CDR2 is YNFKEQ in the germline V gene. This CDR3 region has 16 residues.

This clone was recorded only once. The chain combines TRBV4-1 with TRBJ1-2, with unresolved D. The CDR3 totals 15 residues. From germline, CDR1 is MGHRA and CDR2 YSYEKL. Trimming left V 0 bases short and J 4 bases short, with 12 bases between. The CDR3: CASSQDERVSYGYTF. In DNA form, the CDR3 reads TGCGCCAGCAGCCAAGATGAGAGGGTGAGCTATGGCTACACCTTC.